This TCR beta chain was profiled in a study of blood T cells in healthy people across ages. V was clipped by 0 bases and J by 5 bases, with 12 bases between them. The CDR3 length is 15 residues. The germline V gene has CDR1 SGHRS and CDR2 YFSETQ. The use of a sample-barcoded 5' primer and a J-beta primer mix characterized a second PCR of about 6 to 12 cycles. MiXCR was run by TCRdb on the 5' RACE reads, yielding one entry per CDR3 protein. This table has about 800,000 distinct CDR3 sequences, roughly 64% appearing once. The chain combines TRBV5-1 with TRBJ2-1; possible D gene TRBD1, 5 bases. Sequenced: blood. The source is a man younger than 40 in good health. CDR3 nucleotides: TGCGCCAGCAGCTTGGGGGGCAATAGCCACAATGAGCAGTTCTTC. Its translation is CASSLGGNSHNEQFF. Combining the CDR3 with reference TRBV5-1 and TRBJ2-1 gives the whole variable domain KAGVTQTPRYLIKTRGQQVTLSCSPISGHRSVSWYQQTPGQGLQFLFEYFSETQRNKGNFPGRFSGRQFSNSRSEMNVSTLELGDSALYLCASSLGGNSHNEQFFGPGTRLTVL.